The clone carrying this T cell receptor (beta chain) was seen at least ten times. Its matching antigen is unknown. Germline is not matched at one junction end, which may reflect a read error. This entry is derived from a study of molecular identifiers for immune sequencing clone quantification. Germline assignment: CDR1 SGHTA and CDR2 FQGTGA. CDR3 length equals 14 residues. Findings of the study overall: The share of molecules held by clones above 20 RNA copies was over 97% in effector cells and under 1% in naive cells. Same-barcode identical TCR molecules could make highly expanded clones look smaller than they are.

Previously described methods and listed TCR primers were used for bulk TCR libraries. TCRdb re-called the PCR reads with MiXCR, one entry per CDR3 protein. The sample includes about 510,000 distinct CDR3 sequences, about 21% of them seen just once. This TCR was sampled from a human donor in good health. Some libraries in this study had Jurkat cell RNA spiked in. Material: naive CD8+ T cells from blood, with Jurkat cell RNA spiked in. Regarding subset: FACS-sorted CD8+CD4-CCR7+CD45RA+ naive T cells. The chain joins TRBV7-3 to TRBJ2-7; 9 bases match TRBD2. This chain's CDR3 is CASSPTSGSYEQYF. The CDR3 nucleotides read TGCGCCAGCAGCCCGACTAGCGGCTCCTACGAGCAGTACTTC.